This entry concerns a single T cell receptor beta chain. This record belongs to a study of blood T cell repertoires in COVID-19. Clones were read by immunoSEQ multiplex PCR, and TCRdb kept only the in-frame ones, dropping some. Of 150,000 to 200,000 clones in the sample, 89% were seen once. The CDR3 extends over 16 amino acids. V lost 5 bases, J lost 6 bases, and 21 bases lay in between. The germline V gene has CDR1 LGHNT and CDR2 FRNRAP. Sequenced material: PBMCs or T cells enriched from blood (not recorded which). This TCR was recovered from a woman aged 18-29 years who had recovered from COVID-19. This chain links TRBV12-5 with TRBJ2-3, with TRBD1 as a possible D gene (6 bases). The CDR3, as DNA: TGTGCTAGTGGTATCATAGGGGGAGAGGGAGACGATACGCAGTATTTT. It is translated as CASGIIGGEGDDTQYF.